This TCR beta chain was found in a study of blood T cells in healthy people across ages. Using a J-beta primer mix together with a sample-barcoded 5' primer, a second PCR was run for about 6 to 12 cycles. Any given sample supplied a minimum of 2.5 million CDR3-containing paired-end reads. TCRdb independently ran MiXCR on the 5' RACE reads; one entry per CDR3 protein. The repertoire holds 800,000 to 950,000 distinct CDR3 sequences, with 29% as singletons. Whole-study findings and limits: The long-lived group displayed more naive CD4+ cells, plus higher diversity, than the aged donors did.

With regard to this clonotype: The target antigen is unknown.

The CDR3 runs to 12 residues. The germline V gene encodes CDR1 SGHNT and CDR2 YYREEE (reference sequence). V was pared by 3 bases and J by 6 bases, with 7 bases between. This sample also appeared in a second study, on T cells of mothers and their children. As that study records: Using approximately 1.5 ug per 15 ul, all extracted RNA underwent cDNA synthesis. From each mother came over 8 million TCR beta CDR3 reads, and from each child came 2.5 million to 3 million.

This chain connects TRBV5-4 to TRBJ2-1; a possible D gene is TRBD1 (5 bases). Specimen: blood. This TCR derives from a woman in her thirties or forties in good health. The CDR3 nucleotides are TGTGCCAGCAGCTATGACAGCAATGAGCAGTTCTTC. Protein sequence: CASSYDSNEQFF.